A selection of T cell receptor beta chains follows, all from one sample in a study of blood T cell repertoires in COVID-19. Using immunoSEQ multiplex PCR, the repertoire was profiled, and TCRdb retains in-frame clones only, with some absent. In the table there are about 210,000 clones, 70% to 90% of which are singletons. The material sequenced was PBMCs or T cells enriched from blood (not recorded which). Receptors originate from a man aged 30 to 39 who had recovered from COVID-19. The CDR3 runs from the conserved cysteine through the conserved F or W. The D gene is left open where the match is weak. Clone size, where shown, is once, few, many, or a class for clones that have expanded.

clone_size: -
d_call: TRBD1
v_call: TRBV7-9
j_call: TRBJ2-7
cdr3_aa: CASSWTGEGEQYF
cdr3_nt: TGTGCCAGCAGCTGGACAGGGGAGGGCGAGCAGTACTTC

clone_size: -
d_call: TRBD1
v_call: TRBV3-1/TRBV3-2
j_call: TRBJ2-3
cdr3_aa: CASSATGTDTQYF
cdr3_nt: TGTGCCAGCAGCGCGACAGGGACAGATACGCAGTATTTT

clone_size: -
d_call: TRBD2
v_call: TRBV14
j_call: TRBJ2-3
cdr3_aa: CASTLSSGKTDTQYF
cdr3_nt: TGTGCCAGCACCCTATCTAGCGGGAAGACAGATACGCAGTATTTT

clone_size: -
d_call: -
v_call: TRBV9
j_call: TRBJ1-5
cdr3_aa: CASSVGSQPQHF
cdr3_nt: TGTGCCAGCAGCGTAGGGAGTCAGCCCCAGCATTTT

clone_size: -
d_call: TRBD2
v_call: TRBV7-6
j_call: TRBJ2-5
cdr3_aa: CASSWPELAGGYETQYF
cdr3_nt: TGTGCCAGCAGCTGGCCCGAACTAGCGGGGGGATATGAGACCCAGTACTTC

clone_size: -
d_call: -
v_call: TRBV6-2/TRBV6-3
j_call: TRBJ2-3
cdr3_aa: CASSPGQSSTDTQYF
cdr3_nt: TGTGCCAGCAGTCCGGGACAAAGTAGCACAGATACGCAGTATTTT

clone_size: few
d_call: -
v_call: TRBV15
j_call: TRBJ2-7
cdr3_aa: CATSRDIGPSSYEQYF
cdr3_nt: TGTGCCACCAGCAGAGATATTGGGCCGAGCTCCTACGAGCAGTACTTC

clone_size: -
d_call: TRBD2
v_call: TRBV9
j_call: TRBJ2-7
cdr3_aa: CASSGTSGGSSYEQYF
cdr3_nt: TGTGCCAGCAGCGGGACTAGCGGGGGGAGCTCCTACGAGCAGTACTTC

clone_size: -
d_call: TRBD2
v_call: TRBV19
j_call: TRBJ2-3
cdr3_aa: CASSIGLAGSDTQYF
cdr3_nt: TGTGCCAGTAGTATTGGCCTAGCGGGGTCCGATACGCAGTATTTT

clone_size: -
d_call: -
v_call: TRBV6-2/TRBV6-3
j_call: TRBJ1-6
cdr3_aa: CASSYKGGGNSPLHF
cdr3_nt: TGTGCCAGCAGTTACAAGGGAGGGGGTAATTCACCCCTCCACTTT

clone_size: -
d_call: TRBD2
v_call: TRBV19
j_call: TRBJ2-7
cdr3_aa: CASSGSGSEDEQYF
cdr3_nt: TGTGCCAGTAGTGGTAGCGGGAGTGAGGACGAGCAGTACTTC

clone_size: -
d_call: -
v_call: TRBV3-1/TRBV3-2
j_call: TRBJ1-1
cdr3_aa: CASSQDEAKNTEAFF
cdr3_nt: TGTGCCAGCAGCCAAGACGAGGCGAAGAACACTGAAGCTTTCTTT

clone_size: -
d_call: TRBD1
v_call: TRBV5-8
j_call: TRBJ2-7
cdr3_aa: CASSFDRGYTYEQYF
cdr3_nt: TGTGCCAGCAGTTTCGACAGGGGGTACACCTACGAGCAGTACTTC

clone_size: -
d_call: TRBD2
v_call: TRBV9
j_call: TRBJ2-2
cdr3_aa: CASSGYRTSELFF
cdr3_nt: TGTGCCAGCAGCGGATACCGGACTAGTGAGCTGTTTTTT

clone_size: -
d_call: TRBD1
v_call: TRBV10-3
j_call: TRBJ1-4
cdr3_aa: CAISDWQGAGKLFF
cdr3_nt: TGTGCCATCAGTGACTGGCAGGGGGCAGGAAAACTGTTTTTT

clone_size: once
d_call: -
v_call: TRBV28
j_call: TRBJ1-5
cdr3_aa: CASSLANRVQPQHF
cdr3_nt: TGTGCCAGCAGTTTAGCTAACAGGGTACAGCCCCAGCATTTT

clone_size: once
d_call: -
v_call: TRBV6-6
j_call: TRBJ1-2
cdr3_aa: CASSYSRGNYGYTF
cdr3_nt: TGTGCCAGCAGTTACTCGAGGGGGAACTATGGCTACACCTTC

clone_size: -
d_call: -
v_call: TRBV30
j_call: TRBJ1-2
cdr3_aa: CAWSFSGSGYTF
cdr3_nt: TGTGCCTGGAGTTTCTCAGGGTCCGGCTACACCTTC

clone_size: -
d_call: -
v_call: TRBV19
j_call: TRBJ1-2
cdr3_aa: CASSTIPPSGGYTF
cdr3_nt: TGTGCCAGTAGTACCATCCCCCCGAGTGGTGGCTACACCTTC

clone_size: -
d_call: TRBD2
v_call: TRBV19
j_call: TRBJ2-5
cdr3_aa: CASSVSAGRETQYF
cdr3_nt: TGTGCCAGTAGTGTATCAGCGGGGAGGGAGACCCAGTACTTC

clone_size: -
d_call: -
v_call: TRBV7-6
j_call: TRBJ2-2
cdr3_aa: CASSLWAGRPTGELFF
cdr3_nt: TGTGCCAGCAGCTTATGGGCAGGTCGACCCACCGGGGAGCTGTTTTTT

clone_size: -
d_call: -
v_call: TRBV5-4
j_call: TRBJ2-1
cdr3_aa: CASSFRGAYNEQFF
cdr3_nt: TGTGCCAGCAGCTTCCGGGGAGCCTACAATGAGCAGTTCTTC

clone_size: once
d_call: -
v_call: TRBV9
j_call: TRBJ2-7
cdr3_aa: CASSTRPGSYEQYF
cdr3_nt: TGTGCCAGCAGCACCCGACCAGGATCCTACGAGCAGTACTTC

clone_size: -
d_call: TRBD1
v_call: TRBV5-4
j_call: TRBJ1-1
cdr3_aa: CASSSGTVEAFF
cdr3_nt: TGTGCCAGCAGCTCCGGGACAGTTGAAGCTTTCTTT

clone_size: -
d_call: TRBD1
v_call: TRBV11-2
j_call: TRBJ2-3
cdr3_aa: CASSLIQGKGNTQYF
cdr3_nt: TGTGCCAGCAGCCTAATACAGGGGAAGGGGAATACGCAGTATTTT

clone_size: -
d_call: -
v_call: TRBV19
j_call: TRBJ1-6
cdr3_aa: CASRTEQNNSPLHF
cdr3_nt: TGTGCCAGTAGAACGGAGCAGAATAATTCACCCCTCCACTTT

clone_size: -
d_call: TRBD2
v_call: TRBV11-2
j_call: TRBJ2-5
cdr3_aa: CASSSELAGGGETQYF
cdr3_nt: TGTGCCAGCAGCTCGGAACTAGCGGGGGGAGGGGAGACCCAGTACTTC

clone_size: -
d_call: TRBD1
v_call: TRBV11-3
j_call: TRBJ2-3
cdr3_aa: CASSPGQGDTDTQYF
cdr3_nt: TGTGCCAGCAGCCCGGGACAGGGGGACACAGATACGCAGTATTTT

clone_size: -
d_call: -
v_call: TRBV4-1
j_call: TRBJ2-3
cdr3_aa: CASSQDRGGTDTQYF
cdr3_nt: TGCGCCAGCAGCCAAGACAGGGGTGGAACAGATACGCAGTATTTT

clone_size: -
d_call: TRBD2
v_call: TRBV9
j_call: TRBJ2-7
cdr3_aa: CASREEGRDEQYF
cdr3_nt: TGTGCCAGTCGGGAGGAGGGTCGGGACGAGCAGTACTTC

clone_size: once
d_call: -
v_call: TRBV19
j_call: TRBJ1-2
cdr3_aa: CASLGAGGYTF
cdr3_nt: TGTGCCAGTCTGGGGGCCGGGGGCTACACCTTC

clone_size: -
d_call: -
v_call: TRBV10-1
j_call: TRBJ2-2
cdr3_aa: CASSEGVAGTGELFF
cdr3_nt: TGCGCCAGCAGTGAGGGTGTGGCGGGAACCGGGGAGCTGTTTTTT

clone_size: -
d_call: -
v_call: TRBV2
j_call: TRBJ1-2
cdr3_aa: CASSTGKTNGYTF
cdr3_nt: TGTGCCAGCAGTACCGGGAAAACGAATGGCTACACCTTC

clone_size: -
d_call: TRBD1
v_call: TRBV5-1
j_call: TRBJ2-7
cdr3_aa: CASSLGQGVYEQYF
cdr3_nt: TGCGCCAGCAGCTTGGGACAGGGGGTCTACGAGCAGTACTTC

clone_size: -
d_call: -
v_call: TRBV10-2
j_call: TRBJ1-5
cdr3_aa: CASSDDTSNQPQHF
cdr3_nt: TGCGCCAGCAGTGACGACACCAGCAATCAGCCCCAGCATTTT

clone_size: -
d_call: TRBD1
v_call: TRBV23-1
j_call: TRBJ2-1
cdr3_aa: CASSHHRDRVDNEQFF
cdr3_nt: TGCGCCAGCAGTCACCACCGGGACAGGGTCGACAATGAGCAGTTCTTC

clone_size: -
d_call: TRBD1
v_call: TRBV28
j_call: TRBJ1-5
cdr3_aa: CASSQSRDRLSNQPQHF
cdr3_nt: TGTGCCAGCAGCCAGTCCCGGGACAGGCTTAGCAATCAGCCCCAGCATTTT

clone_size: -
d_call: TRBD2
v_call: TRBV5-1
j_call: TRBJ2-2
cdr3_aa: CASSLSAAGEFAGELFF
cdr3_nt: TGCGCCAGCAGCTTGAGCGCCGCGGGAGAGTTCGCCGGGGAGCTGTTTTTT

clone_size: few
d_call: TRBD1
v_call: TRBV2
j_call: TRBJ1-3
cdr3_aa: CASRRTGDTIYF
cdr3_nt: TGTGCCAGCAGGAGGACAGGGGACACCATATATTTT

clone_size: -
d_call: TRBD1
v_call: TRBV18
j_call: TRBJ1-5
cdr3_aa: CASSPGSPGTGGRGQPQHF
cdr3_nt: TGTGCCAGCTCACCCGGGTCCCCCGGGACAGGGGGCCGGGGCCAGCCCCAGCATTTT

clone_size: -
d_call: -
v_call: TRBV28
j_call: TRBJ2-1
cdr3_aa: CASSLPREESYNEQFF
cdr3_nt: TGTGCCAGCAGTTTACCACGGGAAGAGTCCTACAATGAGCAGTTCTTC

clone_size: -
d_call: -
v_call: TRBV19
j_call: TRBJ1-1
cdr3_aa: CASSISPTNTEAFF
cdr3_nt: TGTGCCAGTAGTATCTCACCTACGAACACTGAAGCTTTCTTT

clone_size: -
d_call: TRBD1
v_call: TRBV12-3/TRBV12-4
j_call: TRBJ1-2
cdr3_aa: CASSQQGNYGYTF
cdr3_nt: TGTGCCAGCAGTCAACAGGGGAACTATGGCTACACCTTC

clone_size: -
d_call: -
v_call: TRBV28
j_call: TRBJ2-7
cdr3_aa: CASSPSRITNIRYEQYF
cdr3_nt: TGTGCCAGCAGTCCGTCGCGGATAACGAACATCCGCTACGAGCAGTACTTC

clone_size: -
d_call: TRBD1
v_call: TRBV23-1
j_call: TRBJ2-2
cdr3_aa: CASSQEGQGITNTGELFF
cdr3_nt: TGCGCCAGCAGTCAGGAGGGACAGGGGATAACGAACACCGGGGAGCTGTTTTTT

clone_size: -
d_call: -
v_call: TRBV19
j_call: TRBJ1-2
cdr3_aa: CASSMNNPILYGYTF
cdr3_nt: TGTGCCAGTAGTATGAATAACCCGATACTCTATGGCTACACCTTC